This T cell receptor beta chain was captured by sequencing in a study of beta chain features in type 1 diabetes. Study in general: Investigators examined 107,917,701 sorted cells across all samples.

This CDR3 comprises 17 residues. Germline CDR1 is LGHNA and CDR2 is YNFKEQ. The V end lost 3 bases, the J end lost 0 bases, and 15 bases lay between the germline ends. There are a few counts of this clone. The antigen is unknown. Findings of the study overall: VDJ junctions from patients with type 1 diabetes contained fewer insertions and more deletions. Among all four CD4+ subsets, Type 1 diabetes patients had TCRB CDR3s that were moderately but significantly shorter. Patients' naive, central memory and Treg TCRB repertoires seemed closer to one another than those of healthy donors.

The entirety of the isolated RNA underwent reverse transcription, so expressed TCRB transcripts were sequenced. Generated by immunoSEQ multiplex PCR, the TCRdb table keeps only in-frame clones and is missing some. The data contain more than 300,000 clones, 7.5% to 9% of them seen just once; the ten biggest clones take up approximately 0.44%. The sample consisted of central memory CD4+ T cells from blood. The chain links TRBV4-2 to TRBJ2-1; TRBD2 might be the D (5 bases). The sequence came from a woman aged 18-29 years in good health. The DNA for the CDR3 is TGTGCCAGCAGCCAGAACCTTTGGCTAGCCTCCTACAATGAGCAGTTCTTC. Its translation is CASSQNLWLASYNEQFF.